One T cell receptor beta chain is described in this entry. Its target is unknown. Specimens obtained from alopecia areata patients comprised lesional scalp punch biopsies and peripheral blood. The record originates from a study of CD8+ T cells in alopecia areata. Study-level results: Higher clonality and more expanded CD8+ clones appeared in lesional than normal scalp.

J was trimmed by 5 bases and V by 4 bases; bases with no gene match: 9. Germline-derived CDR1 and CDR2 are SGHVS and FQNEAQ. The CDR3 is 15 residues long. Extraction of RNA preceded its reverse transcription into cDNA, which served as the sequencing template. The repertoire was sequenced with immunoSEQ multiplex PCR; TCRdb's copy has only in-frame clones and lacks some. The repertoire holds some 150,000 clones, 65% to 75% seen once, with roughly 10% in the top ten. The receptor's source is a human donor with alopecia areata. This chain links TRBV7-8 with TRBJ2-7; 9 nucleotides agree with TRBD1. Sample: CD8+ T cells sorted from blood, taken at week 0. For the CDR3, the DNA is TGTGCCAGCAGCTCACCGGGACAGGGTGGTGACGAGCAGTACTTC. It specifies CASSSPGQGGDEQYF.